These 14 T cell receptor beta chains were all obtained from the same sample, sequenced in a study of blood T cell repertoires in COVID-19. Only in-frame clones appear in the TCRdb table, and some are missing; sequencing was by immunoSEQ multiplex PCR. The repertoire consists of 180,000 or so clones, with 86% occurring once and the leading ten covering about 8.6%. Sequencing was carried out using PBMCs or T cells enriched from blood (not recorded which). The receptors were sampled from a woman younger than 45 who had recovered from COVID-19.

V gene TRBV10-3 combines with J gene TRBJ2-2; D is perhaps TRBD1 (6 bases). Germline V gives CDR1 ENHRY, CDR2 SYGVKD. Trimming took off 8 bases at V and 0 bases at J, with 10 bases between the two ends. CDR3 length equals 14 residues. CDR3 in amino acids: CAISGQTNTGELFF. The CDR3 nucleotides are TGTGCCATCTCAGGACAGACGAACACCGGGGAGCTGTTTTTT.

This clone was seen only once. The DNA for the CDR3 is TGTGCCAGCAGCCGACTAGCGGGAGGCCCCTACGAGCAGTACTTC. Translation gives CASSRLAGGPYEQYF. The genes are TRBV4-2 and TRBJ2-7; 13 bases line up with TRBD2. Germline values: CDR1 LGHNA, CDR2 YNFKEQ. The CDR3 is 15 amino acids. The V gene end was trimmed by 4 bases and the J gene end by 2 bases; junction bases not matched to a gene: 2.

The J gene is TRBJ2-5, the V gene TRBV3-1 (or the pseudogene TRBV3-2); 10 positions agree with TRBD2. In germline, CDR1 is LGHDT, CDR2 YNNKEL (reference sequence). There are 13 residues in the CDR3. With V trimmed by 6 bases and J by 3 bases, 1 base remained unmatched. CDR3 DNA sequence: TGTGCCAGCAGACTAGCGGGAAAAGAGACCCAGTACTTC. Its protein product is CASRLAGKETQYF.

The chain carries TRBV25-1 and TRBJ2-3; D gene uncertain. The CDR3 loop spans 13 amino acids. V was cut by 3 bases and J by 2 bases, with 6 bases left in between. Germline values: CDR1 MGHDK, CDR2 SYGVNS. CDR3 amino acids: CASSDPYTDTQYF. The CDR3 nucleotides read TGTGCCAGCAGTGATCCCTACACAGATACGCAGTATTTT.

The J gene is TRBJ1-2, the V gene TRBV7-9; perhaps TRBD1 as D (5 bases). Per germline, CDR1 SEHNR and CDR2 FQNEAQ (reference sequence). Between the trimmed V and J ends, which lost 1 base and 4 bases, there was a span of 16 bases. This CDR3 has 16 residues. CDR3 coding DNA: TGTGCCAGCAGCTTAGGGGGCGGTCCAGACAGCTATGGCTACACCTTC. This encodes CASSLGGGPDSYGYTF.

V and J are TRBV5-4 and TRBJ2-1; 8 bases align to TRBD1. Trimming took 4 bases from V and 4 from J; bases not matched to a gene: 13. CDR1 and CDR2 from the germline V gene are SGHNT and YYREEE (reference sequence). CDR3 length: 17 residues. The CDR3 loop is CASSTGTGATQYNEQFF. Written as DNA, the CDR3 is TGTGCCAGCAGCACAGGGACAGGCGCAACCCAATACAATGAGCAGTTCTTC.

The chain links TRBV19 to TRBJ2-1; D gene unclear. Germline values: CDR1 LNHDA, CDR2 SQIVND (reference sequence). The length of the CDR3 is 15 residues. V was clipped by 3 bases and J by 0 bases, with 9 bases between them. The chain's CDR3 is CASSIEISSYNEQFF. CDR3 nucleotide sequence: TGTGCCAGTAGTATTGAAATTAGCTCCTACAATGAGCAGTTCTTC.

This rearrangement joins TRBV3-1 (or the pseudogene TRBV3-2) to TRBJ1-2; D is perhaps TRBD1 (5 bases). Germline values: CDR1 LGHDT, CDR2 YNNKEL (reference sequence). With 0 bases removed from V and 4 bases from J, the gap between germline ends came to 12 bases. The CDR3 contains 15 residues. The CDR3 DNA reads as TGTGCCAGCAGCCAAGACGGCCTGGGGCCCTATGGCTACACCTTC. Protein product: CASSQDGLGPYGYTF.

The chain has TRBV9 and TRBJ1-1; TRBD1 aligns across 7 bases. The V segment lost 4 bases and the J segment 1 base; nucleotides outside the gene matches: 7. Germline CDR1 SGDLS, CDR2 YYNGEE. This CDR3 is built from 15 residues. The DNA of the CDR3 is TGTGCCAGCAGCCCCCCCGGGACAGAGAACACTGAAGCTTTCTTT. It translates to CASSPPGTENTEAFF.

The chain couples TRBV24-1 to TRBJ2-7, with unresolved D. Germline V gene data show CDR1 as KGHDR and CDR2 as SFDVKD. V dropped 0 bases and J dropped 9 bases, with 11 bases sitting between them. This CDR3 is 13 amino acids long. CDR3 region: CATSDLNSRGQYF. DNA of the CDR3: TGTGCCACCAGTGATTTGAACTCACGCGGGCAGTACTTC.

The V gene is TRBV7-8, the J gene TRBJ1-6; D remains ambiguous. The CDR3 loop spans 15 amino acids. Trimming took off 5 bases at V and 10 bases at J, with 18 bases between the two ends. CDR1 SGHVS and CDR2 FQNEAQ come from the germline V gene. Written as DNA, the CDR3 is TGTGCCAGCAGCCCTTCGGCGGGGTTGGGGTCACCCCTCCACTTT. It codes for CASSPSAGLGSPLHF.

This clone was seen only a few times. V usage is TRBV27 and J usage is TRBJ2-2; D possibly corresponds to TRBD2 (5 bases). The CDR3 is made up of 12 amino acids. V was trimmed by 6 bases and J by 10 bases, leaving 12 bases between them. Germline lookup yields CDR1 MNHEY and CDR2 SMNVEV (reference sequence). CDR3 bases: TGTGCCAGCAGCAGAGGGCAGGCGGAGCTGTTTTTT. Protein product: CASSRGQAELFF.

This clone was seen a single time. The CDR3 DNA is TGTGCCAGCAGCTTAAGGGCTAGCGGAGGCACAGATACGCAGTATTTT. Translating it yields CASSLRASGGTDTQYF. The chain employs TRBV7-6 and TRBJ2-3, with 7 nucleotides matching TRBD2. This CDR3 region has 16 residues. V dropped 2 bases and J dropped 1; count of bases not matched to a gene: 6. Germline loops: CDR1 SGHVS, CDR2 FNYEAQ.

This clone was recorded only once. V gene TRBV6-4 combines with J gene TRBJ2-1; 9 bases are shared with TRBD2. This CDR3 region has 16 residues. Trimming cost V 3 bases and J 7 bases; bases outside gene matches: 10. The germline V gene has CDR1 MRHNA and CDR2 SNTAGT. The CDR3 DNA reads as TGTGCCAGCAGTGAATCTGAAGCGGGAGGAAGAAATGAGCAGTTCTTC. The encoded protein is CASSESEAGGRNEQFF.